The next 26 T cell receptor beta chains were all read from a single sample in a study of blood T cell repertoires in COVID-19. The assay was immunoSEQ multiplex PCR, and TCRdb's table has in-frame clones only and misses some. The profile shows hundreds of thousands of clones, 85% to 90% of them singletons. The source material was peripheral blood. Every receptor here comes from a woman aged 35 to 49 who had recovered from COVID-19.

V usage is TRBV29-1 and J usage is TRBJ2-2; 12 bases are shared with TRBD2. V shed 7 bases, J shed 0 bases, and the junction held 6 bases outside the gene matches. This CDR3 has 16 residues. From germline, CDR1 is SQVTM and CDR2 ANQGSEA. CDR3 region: CSARLAGAPNTGELFF. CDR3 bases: TGCAGCGCCAGACTAGCGGGGGCCCCGAACACCGGGGAGCTGTTTTTT.

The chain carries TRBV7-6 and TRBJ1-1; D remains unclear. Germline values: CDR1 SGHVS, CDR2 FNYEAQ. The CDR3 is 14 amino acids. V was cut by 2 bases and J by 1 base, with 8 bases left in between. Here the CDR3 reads CASSLIGGNTEAFF. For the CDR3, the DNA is TGTGCCAGCAGCTTAATCGGCGGGAACACTGAAGCTTTCTTT. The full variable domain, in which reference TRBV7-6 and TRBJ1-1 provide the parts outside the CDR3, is GAGVSQSPRYKVTKRGQDVALRCDPISGHVSLYWYRQALGQGPEFLTYFNYEAQQDKSGLPNDRFSAERPEGSISTLTIQRTEQRDSAMYRCASSLIGGNTEAFFGQGTRLTVV.

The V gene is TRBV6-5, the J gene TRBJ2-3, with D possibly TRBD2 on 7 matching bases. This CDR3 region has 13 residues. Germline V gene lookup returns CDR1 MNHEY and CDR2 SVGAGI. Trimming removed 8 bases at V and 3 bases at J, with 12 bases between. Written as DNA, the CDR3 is TGTGCCAGCGGGGGCGGGAGAACAGATACGCAGTATTTT. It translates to CASGGGRTDTQYF.

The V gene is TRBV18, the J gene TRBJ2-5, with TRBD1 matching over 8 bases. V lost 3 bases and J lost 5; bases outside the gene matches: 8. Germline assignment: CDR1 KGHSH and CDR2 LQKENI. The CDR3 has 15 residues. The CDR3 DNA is TGTGCCAGCTCACCGGGGACAGGTGGATCGGAGACCCAGTACTTC. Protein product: CASSPGTGGSETQYF.

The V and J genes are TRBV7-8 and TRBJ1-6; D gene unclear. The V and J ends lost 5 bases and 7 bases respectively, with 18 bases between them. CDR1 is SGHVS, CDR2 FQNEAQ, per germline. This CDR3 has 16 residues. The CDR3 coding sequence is TGTGCCAGCAGCCCCCTGGGCCGAACGCTCAATTCACCCCTCCACTTT. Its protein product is CASSPLGRTLNSPLHF.

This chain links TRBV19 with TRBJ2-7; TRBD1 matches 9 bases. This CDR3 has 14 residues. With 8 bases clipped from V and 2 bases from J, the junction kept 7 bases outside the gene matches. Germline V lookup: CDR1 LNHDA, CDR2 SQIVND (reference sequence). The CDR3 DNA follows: TGTGCCAGTTCCTACGGGACAGGGCCCTACGAGCAGTACTTC. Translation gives CASSYGTGPYEQYF.

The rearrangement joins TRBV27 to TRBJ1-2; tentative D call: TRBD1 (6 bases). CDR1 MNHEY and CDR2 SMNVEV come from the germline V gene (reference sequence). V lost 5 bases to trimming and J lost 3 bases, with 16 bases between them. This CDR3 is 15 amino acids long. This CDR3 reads CASSPRPRQDYGYTF. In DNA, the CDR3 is TGTGCCAGCAGTCCCAGACCGCGACAGGACTATGGCTACACCTTC.

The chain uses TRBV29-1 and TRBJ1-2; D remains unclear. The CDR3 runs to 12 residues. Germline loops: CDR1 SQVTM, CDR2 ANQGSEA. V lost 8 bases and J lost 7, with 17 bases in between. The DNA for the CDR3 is TGCAGCCCGGACCCGCCCCGGAGTGGCTACACCTTC. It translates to CSPDPPRSGYTF.

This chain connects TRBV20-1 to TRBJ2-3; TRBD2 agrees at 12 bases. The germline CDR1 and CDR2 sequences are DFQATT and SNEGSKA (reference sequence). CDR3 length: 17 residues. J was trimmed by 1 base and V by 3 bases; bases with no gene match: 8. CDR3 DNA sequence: TGCAGTGCTAGTGGCCTAGCGGGAGGGCCTGGCACAGATACGCAGTATTTT. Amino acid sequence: CSASGLAGGPGTDTQYF.

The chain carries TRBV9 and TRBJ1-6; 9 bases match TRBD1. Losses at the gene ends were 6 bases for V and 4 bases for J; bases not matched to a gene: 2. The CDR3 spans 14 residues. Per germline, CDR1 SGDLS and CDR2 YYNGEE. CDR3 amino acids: CASNRGPYNSPLHF. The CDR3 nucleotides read TGTGCCAGCAACAGGGGGCCATATAATTCACCCCTCCACTTT.

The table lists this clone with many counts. CDR3 residues: CASSTPTSGGPRYEQYF. In DNA, the CDR3 is TGTGCCAGCAGCACCCCGACTAGCGGGGGGCCCCGATACGAGCAGTACTTC. This chain uses TRBV2 with TRBJ2-7; 13 bases align to TRBD2. CDR1 is SNHLY, CDR2 FYNNEI, per germline. V was clipped by 6 bases and J by 4 bases; unmatched bases: 12. CDR3 length: 17 residues.

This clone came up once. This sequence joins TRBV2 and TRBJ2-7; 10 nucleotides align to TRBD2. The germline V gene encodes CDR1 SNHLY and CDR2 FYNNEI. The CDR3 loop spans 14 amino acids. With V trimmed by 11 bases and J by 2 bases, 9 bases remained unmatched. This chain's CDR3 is CAGSQTSGPYEQYF. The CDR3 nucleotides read TGTGCCGGATCCCAGACTAGCGGGCCCTACGAGCAGTACTTC. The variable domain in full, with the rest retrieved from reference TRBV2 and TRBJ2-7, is EPEVTQTPSHQVTQMGQEVILRCVPISNHLYFYWYRQILGQKVEFLVSFYNNEISEKSEIFDDQFSVERPDGSNFTLKIRSTKLEDSAMYFCAGSQTSGPYEQYFGPGTRLTVT.

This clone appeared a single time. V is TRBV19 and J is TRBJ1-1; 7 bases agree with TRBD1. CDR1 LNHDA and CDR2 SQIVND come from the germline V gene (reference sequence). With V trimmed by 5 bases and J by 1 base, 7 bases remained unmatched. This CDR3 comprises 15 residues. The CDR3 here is CASSPRDSPNTEAFF. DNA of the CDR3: TGTGCCAGTAGTCCTAGGGACAGCCCGAACACTGAAGCTTTCTTT.

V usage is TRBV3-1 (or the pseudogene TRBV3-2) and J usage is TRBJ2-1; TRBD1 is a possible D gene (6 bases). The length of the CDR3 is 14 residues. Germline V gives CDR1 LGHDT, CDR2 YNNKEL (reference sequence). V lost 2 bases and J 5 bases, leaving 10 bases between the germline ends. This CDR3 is CASSQRTVNNEQFF. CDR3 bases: TGTGCCAGCAGCCAAAGGACAGTAAACAATGAGCAGTTCTTC.

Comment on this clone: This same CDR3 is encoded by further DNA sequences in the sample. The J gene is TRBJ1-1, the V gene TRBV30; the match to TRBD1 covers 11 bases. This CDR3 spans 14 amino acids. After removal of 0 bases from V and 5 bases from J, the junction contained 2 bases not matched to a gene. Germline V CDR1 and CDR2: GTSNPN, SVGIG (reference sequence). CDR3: CAWSVGDRGTEAFF. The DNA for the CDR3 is TGTGCCTGGAGTGTAGGGGACAGGGGGACTGAAGCTTTCTTT.

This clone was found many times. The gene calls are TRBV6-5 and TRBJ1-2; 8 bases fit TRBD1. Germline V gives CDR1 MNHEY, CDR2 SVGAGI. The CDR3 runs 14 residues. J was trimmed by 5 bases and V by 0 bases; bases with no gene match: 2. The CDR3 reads CASSYSTGEYGYTF. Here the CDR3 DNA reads TGTGCCAGCAGTTACTCGACAGGGGAGTATGGCTACACCTTC.

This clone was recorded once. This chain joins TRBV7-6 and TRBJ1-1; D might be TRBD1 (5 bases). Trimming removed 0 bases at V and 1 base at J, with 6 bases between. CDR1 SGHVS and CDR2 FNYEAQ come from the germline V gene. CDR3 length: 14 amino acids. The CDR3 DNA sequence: TGTGCCAGCAGCTTAGCGGGGCAGAACACTGAAGCTTTCTTT. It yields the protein CASSLAGQNTEAFF.

The CDR3 DNA follows: TGTGCCAGCAGCCGCGTGATGGGGGGCTATGGCTACACCTTC. Translated: CASSRVMGGYGYTF. V and J are TRBV7-9 and TRBJ1-2; D may be TRBD1 (5 bases). There are 14 residues in the CDR3. V gave up 5 bases and J gave up 4 bases, with 14 bases separating them. CDR1 SEHNR and CDR2 FQNEAQ come from the germline V gene (reference sequence).

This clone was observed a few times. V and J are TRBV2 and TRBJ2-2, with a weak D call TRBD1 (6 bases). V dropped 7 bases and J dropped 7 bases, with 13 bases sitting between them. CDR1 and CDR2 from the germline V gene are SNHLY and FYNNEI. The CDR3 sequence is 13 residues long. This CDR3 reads CASKAEGGGELFF. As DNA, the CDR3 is TGTGCCAGCAAAGCGGAAGGGGGCGGGGAGCTGTTTTTT.

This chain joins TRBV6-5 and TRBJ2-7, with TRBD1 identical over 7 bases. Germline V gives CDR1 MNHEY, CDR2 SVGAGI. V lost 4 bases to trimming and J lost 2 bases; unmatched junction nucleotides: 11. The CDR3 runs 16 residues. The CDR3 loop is CASSSRTGSRPYEQYV. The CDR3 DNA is TGTGCCAGCAGTTCCCGGACAGGCTCGAGGCCCTACGAGCAGTACGTC.

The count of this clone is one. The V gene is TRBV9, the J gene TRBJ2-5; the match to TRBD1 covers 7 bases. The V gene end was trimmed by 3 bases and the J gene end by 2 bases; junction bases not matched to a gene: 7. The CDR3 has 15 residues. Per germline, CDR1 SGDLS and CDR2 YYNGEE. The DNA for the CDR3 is TGTGCCAGCAGCGCTAGAGGGACAGAGCAAGAGACCCAGTACTTC. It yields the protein CASSARGTEQETQYF.

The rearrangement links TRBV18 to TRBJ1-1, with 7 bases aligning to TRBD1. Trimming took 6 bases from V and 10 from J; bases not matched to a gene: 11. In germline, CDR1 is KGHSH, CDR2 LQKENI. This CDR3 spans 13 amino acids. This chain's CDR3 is CASSQGQSLGAFF. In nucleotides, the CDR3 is TGTGCCAGCTCCCAGGGACAGTCCTTGGGAGCTTTCTTT.

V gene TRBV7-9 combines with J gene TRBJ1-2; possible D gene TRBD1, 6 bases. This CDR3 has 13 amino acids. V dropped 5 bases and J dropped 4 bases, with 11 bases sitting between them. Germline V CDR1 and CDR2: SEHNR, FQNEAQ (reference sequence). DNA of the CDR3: TGTGCCAGCAGCCCCAGGGGTGCCTATGGCTACACCTTC. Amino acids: CASSPRGAYGYTF.

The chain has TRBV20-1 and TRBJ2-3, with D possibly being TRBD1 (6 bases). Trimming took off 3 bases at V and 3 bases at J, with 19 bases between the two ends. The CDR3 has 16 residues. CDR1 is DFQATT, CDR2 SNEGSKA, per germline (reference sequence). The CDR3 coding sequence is TGCAGTGCTAGTGGGAAGGGGGTGAGGGGGACAGATACGCAGTATTTT. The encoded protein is CSASGKGVRGTDTQYF.

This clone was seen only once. DNA of the CDR3: TGTGCCAGCAGCTTAGCGGGGCGCCCCTACGAGCAGTACTTC. Protein sequence: CASSLAGRPYEQYF. This chain links TRBV7-9 with TRBJ2-7; D possibly corresponds to TRBD1 (5 bases). V gave up 0 bases and J gave up 2 bases, with 8 bases separating them. The CDR3 has 14 amino acids. CDR1 is SEHNR and CDR2 is FQNEAQ in the germline V gene (reference sequence).

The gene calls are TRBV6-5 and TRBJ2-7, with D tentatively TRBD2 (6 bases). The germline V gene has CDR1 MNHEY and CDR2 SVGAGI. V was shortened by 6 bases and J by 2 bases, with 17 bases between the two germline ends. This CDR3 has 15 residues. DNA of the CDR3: TGTGCCAGCAGGCGACTAGTCCGGCCCACCTACGAGCAGTACTTC. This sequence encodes CASRRLVRPTYEQYF.